This T cell receptor (beta chain) was retrieved from a study of cytomegalovirus exposure and HLA in healthy donors. Per the germline V gene, CDR1 is MRHNA and CDR2 is SNTAGT. The CDR3 runs to 15 residues. V gave up 0 bases and J gave up 1 base, with 8 bases separating them. This clone has just a few counts. Its antigen is not identified. The PCR had 60 Vbeta and 13 Jbeta primers. Here immunoSEQ multiplex PCR was the method, and the copy in TCRdb shows in-frame clones only, minus some. The sample lists more than 110,000 clones, 60% to 80% occurring once. Study outcomes and limitations: An analysis done earlier found most TCR beta V segments productive about 87% or about 30% of the time. There were some public TCRs occurring in many donors, but most TCR sequences were rare. Follow-up analysis found HLA locus-dependent TCR association rates, highest for DRB1 and lowest for HLA-C.

Sequencing used PBMCs. The chain joins TRBV6-4 to TRBJ2-3; perhaps TRBD1 as D (6 bases). The source is a woman aged 45-65 years in good health and CMV-seronegative. CDR3 in DNA: TGTGCCAGCAGTGACTCGCCAGGGGGCACAGATACGCAGTATTTT. Encoded protein: CASSDSPGGTDTQYF.